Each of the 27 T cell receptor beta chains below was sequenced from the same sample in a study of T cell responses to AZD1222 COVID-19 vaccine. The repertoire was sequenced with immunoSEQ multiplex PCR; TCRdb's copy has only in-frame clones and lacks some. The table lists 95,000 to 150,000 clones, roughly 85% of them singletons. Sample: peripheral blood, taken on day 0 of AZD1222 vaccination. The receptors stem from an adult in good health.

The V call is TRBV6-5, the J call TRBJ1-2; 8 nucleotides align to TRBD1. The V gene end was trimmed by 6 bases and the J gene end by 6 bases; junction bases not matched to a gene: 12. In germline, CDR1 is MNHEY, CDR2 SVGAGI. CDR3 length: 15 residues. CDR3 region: CASSIIPGQANGYTF. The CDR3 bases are TGTGCCAGCAGCATAATACCGGGACAGGCGAATGGCTACACCTTC.

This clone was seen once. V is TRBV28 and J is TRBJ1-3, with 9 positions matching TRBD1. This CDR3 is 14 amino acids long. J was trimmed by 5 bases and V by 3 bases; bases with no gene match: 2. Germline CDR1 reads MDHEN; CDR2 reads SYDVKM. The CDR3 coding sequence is TGTGCCAGCAGTTTGGGACAGGGTAGAAACACCATATATTTT. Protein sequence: CASSLGQGRNTIYF.

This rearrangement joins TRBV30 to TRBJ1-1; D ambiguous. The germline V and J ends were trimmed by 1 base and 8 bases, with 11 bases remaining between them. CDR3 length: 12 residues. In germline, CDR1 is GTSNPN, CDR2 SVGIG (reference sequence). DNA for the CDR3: TGTGCCTGGAGTGCCAAGGAGTTAGAAGCTTTCTTT. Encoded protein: CAWSAKELEAFF.

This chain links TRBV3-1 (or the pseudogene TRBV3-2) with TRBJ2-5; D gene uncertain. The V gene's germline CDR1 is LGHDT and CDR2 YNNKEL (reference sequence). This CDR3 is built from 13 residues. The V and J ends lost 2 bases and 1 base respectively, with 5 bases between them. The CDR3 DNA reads TGTGCCAGCAGCCAAACACTCCAAGAGACCCAGTACTTC. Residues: CASSQTLQETQYF.

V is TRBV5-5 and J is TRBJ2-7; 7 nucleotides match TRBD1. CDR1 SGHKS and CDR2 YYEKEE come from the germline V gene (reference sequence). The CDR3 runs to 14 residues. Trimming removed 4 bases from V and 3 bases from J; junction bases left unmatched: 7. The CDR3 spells CASSNGQVRYEQYF. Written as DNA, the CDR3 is TGTGCCAGCAGCAACGGACAGGTCCGCTACGAGCAGTACTTC.

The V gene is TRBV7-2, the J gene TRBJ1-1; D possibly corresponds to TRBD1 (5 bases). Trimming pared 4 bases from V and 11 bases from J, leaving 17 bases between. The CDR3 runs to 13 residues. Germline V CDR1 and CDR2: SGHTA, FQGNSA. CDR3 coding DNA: TGTGCCAGCAGCTCTGGAGGGCCCCGGGACGCTTTCTTT. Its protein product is CASSSGGPRDAFF.

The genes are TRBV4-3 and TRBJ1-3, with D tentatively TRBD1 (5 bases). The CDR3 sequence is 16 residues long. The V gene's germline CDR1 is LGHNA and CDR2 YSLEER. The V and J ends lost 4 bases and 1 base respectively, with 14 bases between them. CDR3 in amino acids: CASSRIAGYSGNTIYF. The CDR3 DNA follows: TGCGCCAGCAGCCGAATAGCAGGGTATTCTGGAAACACCATATATTTT.

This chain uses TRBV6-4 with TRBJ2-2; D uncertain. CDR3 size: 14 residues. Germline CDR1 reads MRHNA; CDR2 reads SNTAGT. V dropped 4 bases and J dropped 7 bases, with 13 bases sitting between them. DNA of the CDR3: TGTGCCAGCAGTGCGTCGATGGAGAGCGGGGAGCTGTTTTTT. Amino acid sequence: CASSASMESGELFF.

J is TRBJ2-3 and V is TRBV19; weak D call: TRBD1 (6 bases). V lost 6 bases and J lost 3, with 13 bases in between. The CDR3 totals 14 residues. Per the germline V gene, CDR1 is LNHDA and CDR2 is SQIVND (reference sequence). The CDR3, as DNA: TGTGCCAGTAGGAACAGGGTATGGACAGATACGCAGTATTTT. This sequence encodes CASRNRVWTDTQYF.

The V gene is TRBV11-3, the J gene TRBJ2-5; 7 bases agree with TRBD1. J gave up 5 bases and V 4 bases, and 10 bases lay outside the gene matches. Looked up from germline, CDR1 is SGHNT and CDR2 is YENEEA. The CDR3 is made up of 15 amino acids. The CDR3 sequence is CASSSREGGRETQYF. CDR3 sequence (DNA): TGTGCCAGCAGCTCCCGAGAAGGGGGCAGGGAGACCCAGTACTTC.

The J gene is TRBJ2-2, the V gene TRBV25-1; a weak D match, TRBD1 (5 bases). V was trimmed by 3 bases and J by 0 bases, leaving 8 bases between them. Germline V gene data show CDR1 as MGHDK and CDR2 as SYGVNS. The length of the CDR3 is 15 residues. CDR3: CASSDPGSNTGELFF. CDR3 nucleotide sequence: TGTGCCAGCAGTGATCCAGGGTCGAACACCGGGGAGCTGTTTTTT.

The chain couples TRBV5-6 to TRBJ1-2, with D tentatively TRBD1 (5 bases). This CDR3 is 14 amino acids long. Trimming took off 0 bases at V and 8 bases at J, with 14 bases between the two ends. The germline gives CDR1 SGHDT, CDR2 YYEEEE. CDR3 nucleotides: TGTGCCAGCAGCTTGGATCAGGGTGTCTACGGCTACACCTTC. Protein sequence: CASSLDQGVYGYTF.

The CDR3 region is CASSPFGGPHNEQFF. The CDR3 bases are TGTGCCAGCAGCCCATTCGGGGGGCCCCACAATGAGCAGTTCTTC. The chain has TRBV11-2 and TRBJ2-1, with a tentative D call TRBD2 (7 bases). The CDR3 loop spans 15 amino acids. Germline loops: CDR1 SGHAT, CDR2 FQNNGV. The ends were cut back, 5 bases at V and 5 bases at J, with 16 bases in the middle. The full variable domain, its missing parts supplied by reference TRBV11-2 and TRBJ2-1, is EAGVAQSPRYKIIEKRQSVAFWCNPISGHATLYWYQQILGQGPKLLIQFQNNGVVDDSQLPKDRFSAERLKGVDSTLKIQPAKLEDSAVYLCASSPFGGPHNEQFFGPGTRLTVL.

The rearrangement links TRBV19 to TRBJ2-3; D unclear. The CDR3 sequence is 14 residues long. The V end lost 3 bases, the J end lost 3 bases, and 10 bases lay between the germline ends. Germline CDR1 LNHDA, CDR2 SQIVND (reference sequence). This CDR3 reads CASSILRWTDTQYF. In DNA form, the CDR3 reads TGTGCCAGTAGTATTCTAAGGTGGACAGATACGCAGTATTTT. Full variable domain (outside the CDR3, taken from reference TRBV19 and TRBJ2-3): DGGITQSPKYLFRKEGQNVTLSCEQNLNHDAMYWYRQDPGQGLRLIYYSQIVNDFQKGDIAEGYSVSREKKESFPLTVTSAQKNPTAFYLCASSILRWTDTQYFGPGTRLTVL.

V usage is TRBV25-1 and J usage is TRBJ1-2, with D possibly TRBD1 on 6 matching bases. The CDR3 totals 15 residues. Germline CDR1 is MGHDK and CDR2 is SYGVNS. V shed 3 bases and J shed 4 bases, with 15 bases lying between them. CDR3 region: CASSEGGQGPYGYTF. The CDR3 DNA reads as TGTGCCAGCAGTGAGGGGGGGCAGGGACCCTATGGCTACACCTTC.

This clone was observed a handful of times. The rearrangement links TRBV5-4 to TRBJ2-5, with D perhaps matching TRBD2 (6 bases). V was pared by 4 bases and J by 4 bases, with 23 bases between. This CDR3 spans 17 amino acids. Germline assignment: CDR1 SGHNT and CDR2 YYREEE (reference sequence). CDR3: CASSSKLGGVGGETQYF. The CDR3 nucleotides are TGTGCCAGCAGCAGTAAACTAGGAGGGGTTGGAGGAGAGACCCAGTACTTC.

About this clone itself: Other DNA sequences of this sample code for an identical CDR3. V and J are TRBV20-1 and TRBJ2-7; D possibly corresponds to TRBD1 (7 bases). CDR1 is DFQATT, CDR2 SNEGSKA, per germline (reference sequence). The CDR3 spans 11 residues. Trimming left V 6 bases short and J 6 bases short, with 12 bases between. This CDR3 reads CSAYQGGEQYF. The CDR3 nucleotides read TGCAGTGCCTACCAGGGGGGCGAGCAGTACTTC.

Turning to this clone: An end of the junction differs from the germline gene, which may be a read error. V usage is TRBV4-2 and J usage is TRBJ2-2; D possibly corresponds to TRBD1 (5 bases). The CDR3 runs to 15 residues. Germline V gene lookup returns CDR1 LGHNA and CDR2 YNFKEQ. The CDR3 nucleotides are TGTGCCAGCAGCCAAGAAGGGGCGAACCCCGGGGAGCTGTTTTTT. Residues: CASSQEGANPGELFF.

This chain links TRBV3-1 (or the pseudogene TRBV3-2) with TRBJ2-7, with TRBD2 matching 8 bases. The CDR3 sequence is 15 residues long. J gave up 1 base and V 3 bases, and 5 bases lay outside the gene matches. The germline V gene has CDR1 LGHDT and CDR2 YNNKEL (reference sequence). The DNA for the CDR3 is TGTGCCAGCAGCCACTATAGCGGGGTATCCTACGAGCAGTACTTC. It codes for CASSHYSGVSYEQYF.

The CDR3 region is CASSQERTGDGNYGYTF. As DNA, the CDR3 is TGTGCCAGCAGCCAAGAGAGGACAGGGGACGGCAACTATGGCTACACCTTC. The J gene is TRBJ1-2, the V gene TRBV3-1 (or the pseudogene TRBV3-2); the match to TRBD1 covers 9 bases. From germline, CDR1 is LGHDT and CDR2 YNNKEL (reference sequence). The CDR3 runs 17 residues. The V segment lost 0 bases and the J segment 2 bases; nucleotides outside the gene matches: 7.

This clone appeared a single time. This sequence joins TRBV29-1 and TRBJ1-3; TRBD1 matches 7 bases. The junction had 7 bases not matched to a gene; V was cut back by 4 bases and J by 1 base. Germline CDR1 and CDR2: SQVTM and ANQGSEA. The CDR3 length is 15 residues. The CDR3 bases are TGCAGCGTTGGGAAGGGGGACAGTTCTGGAAACACCATATATTTT. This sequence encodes CSVGKGDSSGNTIYF.

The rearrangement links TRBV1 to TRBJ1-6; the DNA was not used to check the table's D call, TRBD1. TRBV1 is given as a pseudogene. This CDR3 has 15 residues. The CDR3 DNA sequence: TGCACCAGCAGCCAATGGTACAGATATAATTCACCCCTCCACTTT. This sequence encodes CTSSQWYRYNSPLHF.

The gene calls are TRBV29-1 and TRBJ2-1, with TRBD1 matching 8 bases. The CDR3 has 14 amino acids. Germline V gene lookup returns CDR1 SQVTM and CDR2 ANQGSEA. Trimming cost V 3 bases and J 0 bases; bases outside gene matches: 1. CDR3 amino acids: CSVDGQGSYNEQFF. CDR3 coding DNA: TGCAGCGTTGATGGACAGGGCTCCTACAATGAGCAGTTCTTC.

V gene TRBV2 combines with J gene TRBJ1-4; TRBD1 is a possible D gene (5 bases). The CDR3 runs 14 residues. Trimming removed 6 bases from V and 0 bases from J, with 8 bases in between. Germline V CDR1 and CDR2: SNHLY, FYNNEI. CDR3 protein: CASRRGSTNEKLFF. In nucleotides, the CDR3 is TGTGCCAGCAGGAGGGGATCAACTAATGAAAAACTGTTTTTT.

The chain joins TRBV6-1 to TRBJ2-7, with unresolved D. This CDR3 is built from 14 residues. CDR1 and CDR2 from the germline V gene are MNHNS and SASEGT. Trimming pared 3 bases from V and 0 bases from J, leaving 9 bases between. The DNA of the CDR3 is TGTGCCAGCAGTGATGGGCCGAGCTCCTACGAGCAGTACTTC. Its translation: CASSDGPSSYEQYF.

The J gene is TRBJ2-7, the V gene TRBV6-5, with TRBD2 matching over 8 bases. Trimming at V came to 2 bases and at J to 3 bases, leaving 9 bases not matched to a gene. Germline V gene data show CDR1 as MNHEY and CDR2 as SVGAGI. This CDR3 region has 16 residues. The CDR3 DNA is TGTGCCAGCAGTTACGGCTCCCCGGGGGGGGGCTACGAGCAGTACTTC. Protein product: CASSYGSPGGGYEQYF.

CDR3 region: CATSEGSYGYTF. The CDR3 DNA reads as TGTGCCACCAGTGAGGGTTCCTATGGCTACACCTTC. V and J are TRBV24-1 and TRBJ1-2; no definite D call. CDR1 is KGHDR, CDR2 SFDVKD, per germline. The CDR3 spans 12 residues. V was cut by 4 bases and J by 4 bases, with 6 bases left in between.